This T cell receptor (beta chain) emerged from a study of T cells in Graves' hyperthyroidism and ophthalmopathy (dated by TCRdb to the late 2010s). Concerning the study at large: Peripheral blood samples were taken at initial diagnosis, before any treatment was given. After sampling, hyperthyroidism patients received methimazole starting at 30 mg daily, and ophthalmopathy patients received high-dose intravenous methylprednisolone. In addition, the study compared T-cell repertoires in thyroid tissue and in blood from roughly 6 Graves' hyperthyroidism patients. Prospective prediction of ophthalmopathy was tested in an independent validation cohort consisting of about 19 hyperthyroidism patients and some 17 patients who later progressed to ophthalmopathy. For training and testing, the 95 to 100 patients in the discovery cohort were randomly divided in a 7:3 ratio. According to the paper, TCR Vbeta CDR3 sequencing was carried out on approximately 140 peripheral blood samples, which came from approximately 43 ophthalmopathy, fewer than 80 hyperthyroidism and some 17 progressor patients. TCR V-J signatures able to tell the groups apart were searched for in a discovery cohort of 95 or so patients, of whom about 40 had Graves' ophthalmopathy and about 55 had stable Graves' hyperthyroidism.

Remarks on this clonotype: What antigen it recognizes has not been identified. No clone much larger than this one lies a single base away; base qualities are absent.

V is reduced by 0 bases and J by 0 bases, leaving a spacing of 8 bases between them. The germline V gene sets CDR1 to SGHAT and CDR2 to FQNNGV. The CDR3 measures 15 amino acids from cysteine to phenylalanine. Only the CDR3 region is kept as DNA, spanning 45 bases read in frame from base 1. Stable Graves' hyperthyroidism was defined as the absence of progression to ophthalmopathy over 18 months of follow-up. Hyperthyroidism patients were aged 18 to 65 years and newly diagnosed, with disease duration of less than 2 months. Patients with uncontrolled infections, other autoimmune diseases, pregnancy or lactation were excluded. Diagnoses were established on the basis of clinical symptoms, serum thyroxine and TRAb, thyroid ultrasound, and orbital computed tomography. PBMCs were separated from about 10 ml of fresh peripheral blood using Ficoll-Paque density gradient centrifugation. Total RNA was extracted with Trizol reagent, and quality was checked on an Agilent 2100 Bioanalyzer.

The TCR beta CDR3 regions were amplified from the RNA transcripts. A first-round RT-PCR of the TCR CDR3 used the HTBI primer set with the Qiagen OneStep RT-PCR kit. The libraries were constructed in a second round of multiplex PCR and then size-selected and purified. Sequencing of the libraries was done on an Illumina HiSeq2000 using paired-end 100 bp reads. On the study's bioinformatics: SOAPnuke was used to process the raw data, removing reads that contained adapters or uncalled bases, had a mean Phred below 15, or lacked an exact match to the constant primer or identifier. COPE v1.2.5 was used to merge high-quality paired reads, and clonotypes were defined as unique nucleotide sequences. MiTCR v1.1 was used to align the clonotypes against IMGT TRBV, TRBD and TRBJ reference segments. Only V-J combinations with frequency above 0.0001, covering about 99% of repertoires, were analysed. The TCS score was defined as F50 (clonal expansion) divided by E x V (chaos), with BLOSUM62-based TCRdist calculated between CDR3 peptides within each V-J. Welch's t-statistics and random forest reduced roughly 500 V-J features to about 13, which were used in a naive Bayes classifier (R e1071). TCRdb reprocessing: public reads trimmed at Q25 with fastp, clones called with MiXCR, in-frame beta chains kept. Records with the same CDR3 protein are collapsed into one entry carrying the most frequent genes and DNA. TCRdb's processing, not the study's, gives the V and J calls here. The sample contains under 400,000 distinct CDR3 sequences, approximately 17% of them found a single time. Together, the top ten hold around 35% of the sample.

Points the paper makes about the study in general: No statistical method was used to set the sample size in advance, and investigators knew the group allocation. Most expanded thyroid clonotypes (frequency above 0.001) were also found in blood, which suggests that blood repertoires may mirror thyroid immune responses. In validation, the model predicted progression to ophthalmopathy with around 71% sensitivity and over 72% specificity, a median of roughly seven months before onset. Ophthalmopathy was separated from stable hyperthyroidism by a 13 V-J signature model, with 85% to 90% sensitivity and about 81% specificity obtained in cross-validation and 80%/75% obtained in testing.

This receptor chain uses TRBV11-2 and TRBJ2-5; the best D guess is TRBD1, with 6 bases matching. Sequenced input: blood. The source is a man aged 25-40 years with Graves' hyperthyroidism. CDR3 protein: CASSLEDSYQETQYF. The nucleotide sequence is TGTGCCAGCAGCTTAGAGGACAGCTACCAAGAGACCCAGTACTTC.